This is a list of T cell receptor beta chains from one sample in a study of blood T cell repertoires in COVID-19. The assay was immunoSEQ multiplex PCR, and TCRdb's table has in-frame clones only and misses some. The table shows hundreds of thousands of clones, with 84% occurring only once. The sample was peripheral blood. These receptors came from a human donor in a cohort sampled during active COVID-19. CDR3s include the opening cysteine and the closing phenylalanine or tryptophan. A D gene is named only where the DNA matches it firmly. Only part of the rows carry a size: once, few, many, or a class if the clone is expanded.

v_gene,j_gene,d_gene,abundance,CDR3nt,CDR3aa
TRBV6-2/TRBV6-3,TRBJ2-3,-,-,TGTGCCAGCAGTTACAACGGACTTGGAGATACGCAGTATTTT,CASSYNGLGDTQYF
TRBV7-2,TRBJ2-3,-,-,TGTGCCAGCAACCTAGGGGGGGTCAGCACAGATACGCAGTATTTT,CASNLGGVSTDTQYF
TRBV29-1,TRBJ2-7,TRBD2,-,TGCAGCGTCGCCCCGGGACTAGCCTACGAGCAGTACTTC,CSVAPGLAYEQYF
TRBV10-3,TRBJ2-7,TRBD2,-,TGTGCCATCAGTGAGTCGAGGGGGCGGGCTAGCGGGAGGCCTTCCTACGAGCAGTACTTC,CAISESRGRASGRPSYEQYF
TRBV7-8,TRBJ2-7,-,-,TGTGCCAGCAGCGTTGGCAAGGACAGAATATACGAGCAGTACTTC,CASSVGKDRIYEQYF
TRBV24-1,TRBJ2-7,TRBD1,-,TGTGCCACCAGTGAGCGGGACAGGAGCTCCTACGAGCAGTACTTC,CATSERDRSSYEQYF
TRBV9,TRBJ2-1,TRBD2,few,TGTGCCAGCAGAGAAGCGGGAGACGGTGAGCAGTTCTTC,CASREAGDGEQFF
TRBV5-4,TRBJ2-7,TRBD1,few,TGTGCCAGCAGCTTGGCCCTCCGGGACAGATCCTACGAGCAGTACTTC,CASSLALRDRSYEQYF
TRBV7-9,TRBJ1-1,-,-,TGTGCCAGCAGCTTAGACGGGTCCACTGAAGCTTTCTTT,CASSLDGSTEAFF
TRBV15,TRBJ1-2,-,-,TGTGCCACCAGCAGAGAAAGTGGGCAGCTATATGGCTACACCTTC,CATSRESGQLYGYTF
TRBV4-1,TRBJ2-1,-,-,TGCGCCAGCAGCCAAGTCGGTGACAGGAACGATGAGCAGTTCTTC,CASSQVGDRNDEQFF
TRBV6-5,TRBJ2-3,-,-,TGTGCCAGCAGCGCCCGGAGTACCGGCTCAGATACGCAGTATTTT,CASSARSTGSDTQYF
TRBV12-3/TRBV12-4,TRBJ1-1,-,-,TGTGCCAGCGGTGACAGTATGAACACTGAAGCTTTCTTT,CASGDSMNTEAFF
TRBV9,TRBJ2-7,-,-,TGTGCCAGCAGCCCCCTTTCTAGTCTGAACGAGCAGTACTTC,CASSPLSSLNEQYF
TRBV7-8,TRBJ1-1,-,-,TGTGCCAGCAGCGAACTAGGTGGGGAACCTGAAGCTTTCTTT,CASSELGGEPEAFF
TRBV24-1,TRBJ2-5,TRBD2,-,TGTGCCACCAGTGATTTGGGGTTAGCGGGCCCTCAAGAGACCCAGTACTTC,CATSDLGLAGPQETQYF
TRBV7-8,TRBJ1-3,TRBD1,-,TGTGCCAGCAGTCTGACAGGGACGGTCTCTGGAAACACCATATATTTT,CASSLTGTVSGNTIYF
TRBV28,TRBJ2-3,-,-,TGTGCCAGCAGGTCTCCAGGGGATAGCACAGATACGCAGTATTTT,CASRSPGDSTDTQYF
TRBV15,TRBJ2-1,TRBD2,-,TGTGCCACCAGCGGCGGGACTAGCGGCCACAATGAGCAGTTCTTC,CATSGGTSGHNEQFF
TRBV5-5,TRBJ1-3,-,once,TGTGCCAGCAGCTTGTGGGAAACCTCAGGGGCCCGCTCTGGAAACACCATATATTTT,CASSLWETSGARSGNTIYF
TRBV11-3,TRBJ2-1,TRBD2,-,TGTGCCAGCAGCTTGACTAGCGGGAGCCACAATGAGCAGTTCTTC,CASSLTSGSHNEQFF
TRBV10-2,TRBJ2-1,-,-,TGCGCCAGCACAGTAGCGGCTGAGCAGTTCTTC,CASTVAAEQFF
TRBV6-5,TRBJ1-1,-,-,TGTGCCAGCAGGCCGCGGGGGGCGGGGAACACTGAAGCTTTCTTT,CASRPRGAGNTEAFF
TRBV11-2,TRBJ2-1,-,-,TGTGCCAGCAGCTACGGCGGGCGCTTCAATGAGCAGTTCTTC,CASSYGGRFNEQFF
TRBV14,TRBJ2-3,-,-,TGTGCCAGCAGCTACCTCTGGGGGGGCACAGATACGCAGTATTTT,CASSYLWGGTDTQYF
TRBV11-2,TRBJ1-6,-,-,TGTGCCAGCAGCGCCCAGGGTTTAGGTTCACCCCTCCACTTT,CASSAQGLGSPLHF
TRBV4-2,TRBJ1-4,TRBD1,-,TGTGCCAGCAGCACGGGACAGCGTAATGAAAAACTGTTTTTT,CASSTGQRNEKLFF
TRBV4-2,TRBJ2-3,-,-,TGTGCCAGCAGCCAAGAAGGAACAGTGAGCACAGATACGCAGTATTTT,CASSQEGTVSTDTQYF
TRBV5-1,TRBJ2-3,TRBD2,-,TGCGCCAGCAGCTCACTACTAGCGGGGATGACAGATACGCAGTATTTT,CASSSLLAGMTDTQYF
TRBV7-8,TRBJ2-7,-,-,TGTGCCAGCGGTGGGGGGACCTACGAGCAGTACTTC,CASGGGTYEQYF
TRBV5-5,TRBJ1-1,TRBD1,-,TGTGCCAGCAGCATTACCGGGACAGGGGCTGAAGCTTTCTTT,CASSITGTGAEAFF
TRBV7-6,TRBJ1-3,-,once,TGTGCCAGCAGCTTAGGCACACCTAGCTCTGGAAACACCATATATTTT,CASSLGTPSSGNTIYF
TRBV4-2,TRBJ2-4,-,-,TGTGCCAGCAGCCGGAAACAGGGAGAGAAAAACATTCAGTACTTC,CASSRKQGEKNIQYF
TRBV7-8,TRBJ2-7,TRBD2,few,TGTGCCAGCAGCTTGGGGCTAGCGGGAGCCTCCTACGAGCAGTACTTC,CASSLGLAGASYEQYF
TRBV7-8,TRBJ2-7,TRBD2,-,TGTGCCAGCAGTTTCGCTCGACAGGCCGTTCCGGGACTAGACTACGAGCAGTACTTC,CASSFARQAVPGLDYEQYF
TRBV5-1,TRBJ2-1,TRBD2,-,TGCGCCAGCAGCTTGCAAGCGGGAGGGTTGGGTGAGCAGTTCTTC,CASSLQAGGLGEQFF
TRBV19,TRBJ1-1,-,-,TGTGCCAGTAGTGACGGGAGGGCTTTCTTT,CASSDGRAFF
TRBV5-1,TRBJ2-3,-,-,TGCGCCAGCAGCTCGCGCTCCCCTAGCACAGATACGCAGTATTTT,CASSSRSPSTDTQYF
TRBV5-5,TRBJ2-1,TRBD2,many,TGTGCCAGCAGCTTGGTAGGGAGGGCTAGTGAGCAGTTCTTC,CASSLVGRASEQFF
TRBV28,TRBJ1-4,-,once,TGTGCCAGCAGAAACAGAGATCGGGAAAAACTGTTTTTT,CASRNRDREKLFF
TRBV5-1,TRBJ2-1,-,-,TGCGCCAGCAGCCCGACGACGACAGTCAATGAGCAGTTCTTC,CASSPTTTVNEQFF
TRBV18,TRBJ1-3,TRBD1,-,TGTGCCAGCTCACCACAGGGGGCCGGTGGAAACACCATATATTTT,CASSPQGAGGNTIYF
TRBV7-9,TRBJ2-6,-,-,TGTGCCAGCAGCTTAGATCGAGTAGGGGCCAACGTCCTGACTTTC,CASSLDRVGANVLTF
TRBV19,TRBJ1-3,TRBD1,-,TGTGCCAGTAGTACGGCAGAGGACAGGTCTGGAAACACCATATATTTT,CASSTAEDRSGNTIYF
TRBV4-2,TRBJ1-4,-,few,TGTGCCAGCAGCCAAAGTCGGGACACACATTGGGATGAAAAACTGTTTTTT,CASSQSRDTHWDEKLFF
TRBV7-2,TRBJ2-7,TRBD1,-,TGTGCCAGCAGCTTAGGTGGGACAGGGAGGTCCTACGAGCAGTACTTC,CASSLGGTGRSYEQYF
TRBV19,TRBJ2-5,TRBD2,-,TGTGCCAGTAGTACGACTGGGACTAGCGGGGGGGAGACCCAGTACTTC,CASSTTGTSGGETQYF
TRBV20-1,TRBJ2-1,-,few,TGCAGTGCTAGAGCGAGCAATGAGCAGTTCTTC,CSARASNEQFF
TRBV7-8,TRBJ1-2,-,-,TGTGCCAGCAGCTTAACAGCGGTCCCCCAAGGCTACACCTTC,CASSLTAVPQGYTF
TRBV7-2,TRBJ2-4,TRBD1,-,TGTGCCAGCAGCTTAGTAGGGGGCGGAAACATTCAGTACTTC,CASSLVGGGNIQYF
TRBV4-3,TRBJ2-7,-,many,TGCGCCAGCAGCCAGAGTACCGACAGTACCTACGAGCAGTACTTC,CASSQSTDSTYEQYF
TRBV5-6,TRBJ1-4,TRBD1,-,TGTGCCAGCAGCCCGGCAGGGGGCGATGAAAAACTGTTTTTT,CASSPAGGDEKLFF
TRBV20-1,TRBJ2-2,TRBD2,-,TGCAGTGCTAGTAGGAGCGGGGCTGACACCGGGGAGCTGTTTTTT,CSASRSGADTGELFF
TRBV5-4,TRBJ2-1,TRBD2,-,TGTGCCAGCAGCCCCGGGACTAGCGGGTGGAATGAGCAGTTCTTC,CASSPGTSGWNEQFF
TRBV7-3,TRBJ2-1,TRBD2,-,TGTGCCAGCAGCGTCACTAGCGGGAGAAGGAATGAGCAGTTCTTC,CASSVTSGRRNEQFF
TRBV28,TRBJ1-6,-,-,TGTGCCAGCAGCAACCTCAGTCGACAGTATAATTCACCCCTCCACTTT,CASSNLSRQYNSPLHF
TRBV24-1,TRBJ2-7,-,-,TGTGCCACCAGCCAGGGCTACGAGCAGTACTTC,CATSQGYEQYF
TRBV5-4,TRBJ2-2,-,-,TGTGCCAGCAAGGTACAGGGCTCCGGGGAGCTGTTTTTT,CASKVQGSGELFF
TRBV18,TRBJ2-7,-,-,TGTGCCAGCTCACCGGATGGCTCAGGCTACGAGCAGTACTTC,CASSPDGSGYEQYF
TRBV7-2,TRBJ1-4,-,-,TGTGCCAGCAGCTTTGGGGGGGGAAATGAAAAACTGTTTTTT,CASSFGGGNEKLFF